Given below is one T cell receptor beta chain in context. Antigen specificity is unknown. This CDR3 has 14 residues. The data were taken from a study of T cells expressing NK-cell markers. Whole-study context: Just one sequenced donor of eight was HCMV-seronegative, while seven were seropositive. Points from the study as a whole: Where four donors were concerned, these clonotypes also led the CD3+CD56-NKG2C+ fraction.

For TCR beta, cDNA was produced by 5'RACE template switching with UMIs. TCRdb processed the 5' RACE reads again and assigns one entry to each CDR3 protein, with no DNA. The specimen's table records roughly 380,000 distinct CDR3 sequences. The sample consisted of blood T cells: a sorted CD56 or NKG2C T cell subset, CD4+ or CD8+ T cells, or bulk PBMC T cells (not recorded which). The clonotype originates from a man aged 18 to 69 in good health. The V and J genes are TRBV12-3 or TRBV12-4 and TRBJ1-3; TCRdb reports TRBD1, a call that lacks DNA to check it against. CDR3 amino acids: CASSRGVGGNTIYF.